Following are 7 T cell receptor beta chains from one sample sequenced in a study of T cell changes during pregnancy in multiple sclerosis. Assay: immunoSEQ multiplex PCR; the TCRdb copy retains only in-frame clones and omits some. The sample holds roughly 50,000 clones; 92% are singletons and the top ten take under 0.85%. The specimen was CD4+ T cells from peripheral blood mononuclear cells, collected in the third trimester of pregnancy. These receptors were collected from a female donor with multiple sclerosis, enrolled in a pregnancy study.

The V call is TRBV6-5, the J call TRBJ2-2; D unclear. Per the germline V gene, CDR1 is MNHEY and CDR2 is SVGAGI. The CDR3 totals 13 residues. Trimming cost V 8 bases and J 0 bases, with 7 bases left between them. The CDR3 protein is CASQRANTGELFF. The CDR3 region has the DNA TGTGCCAGCCAACGGGCGAACACCGGGGAGCTGTTTTTT.

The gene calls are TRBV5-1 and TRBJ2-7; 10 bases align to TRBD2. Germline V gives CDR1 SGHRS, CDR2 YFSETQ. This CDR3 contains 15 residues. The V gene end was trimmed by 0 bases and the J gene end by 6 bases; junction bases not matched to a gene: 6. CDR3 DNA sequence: TGCGCCAGCAGCTTGGACACGGCTAGCGGGAGCGAGCAGTACTTC. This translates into CASSLDTASGSEQYF.

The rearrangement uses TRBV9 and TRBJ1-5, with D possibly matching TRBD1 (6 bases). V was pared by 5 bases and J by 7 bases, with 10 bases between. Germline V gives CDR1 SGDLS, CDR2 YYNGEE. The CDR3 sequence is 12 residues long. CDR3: CASRYREQPQHF. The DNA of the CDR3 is TGTGCCAGCAGATACAGGGAACAGCCCCAGCATTTT. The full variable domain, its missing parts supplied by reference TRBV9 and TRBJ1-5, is DSGVTQTPKHLITATGQRVTLRCSPRSGDLSVYWYQQSLDQGLQFLIQYYNGEERAKGNILERFSAQQFPDLHSELNLSSLELGDSALYFCASRYREQPQHFGDGTRLSIL.

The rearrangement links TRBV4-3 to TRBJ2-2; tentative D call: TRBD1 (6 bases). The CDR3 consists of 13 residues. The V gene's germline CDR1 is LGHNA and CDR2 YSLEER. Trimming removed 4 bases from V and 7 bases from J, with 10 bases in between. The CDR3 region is CASSLIGGGELFF. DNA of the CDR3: TGCGCCAGCAGCCTCATAGGGGGCGGGGAGCTGTTTTTT.

CDR3 DNA sequence: TGTGCCAGCAGCCAGAGGACATTTGGCACAGATACGCAGTATTTT. Its translation is CASSQRTFGTDTQYF. The V gene is TRBV14, the J gene TRBJ2-3; perhaps TRBD1 as D (5 bases). The V gene's germline CDR1 is SGHDN and CDR2 FVKESK. The CDR3 has 15 amino acids. V dropped 3 bases and J dropped 1 base, with 11 bases sitting between them.

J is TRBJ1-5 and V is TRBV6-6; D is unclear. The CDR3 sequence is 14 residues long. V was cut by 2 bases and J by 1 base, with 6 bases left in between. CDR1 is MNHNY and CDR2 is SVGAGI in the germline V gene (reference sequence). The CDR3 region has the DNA TGTGCCAGCAGTTACCTAGAAAGCAATCAGCCCCAGCATTTT. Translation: CASSYLESNQPQHF.

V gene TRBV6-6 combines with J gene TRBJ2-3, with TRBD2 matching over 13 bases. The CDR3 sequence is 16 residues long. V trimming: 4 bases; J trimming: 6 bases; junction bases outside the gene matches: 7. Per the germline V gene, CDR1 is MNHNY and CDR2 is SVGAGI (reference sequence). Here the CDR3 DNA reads TGTGCCAGCAGTTCACTAGCGGGAGGGCAAGGGGATACGCAGTATTTT. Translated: CASSSLAGGQGDTQYF.